This T cell receptor (beta chain) was observed in a study of blood T cell repertoires in COVID-19. For the study at large: Donors in the United States, Italy and Spain gave samples during acute or convalescent COVID-19. PBMCs, B-cell-depleted T cells, or T cells were the source of the cDNA or gDNA that made up the material.

Original methodology: The assay estimated nucleated cells by amplifying reference gene primers. Produced via immunoSEQ multiplex PCR; TCRdb's table is partial and in-frame only. V and J calls and clone size are those listed in that table; D and trimming were worked out from the DNA. The repertoire holds around 100,000 clones, with roughly 89% as singletons. This sequence originates from a woman older than 75 in a cohort sampled during active COVID-19. The specimen was peripheral blood.

This CDR3 reads CASSERTSGATDTQYF. Written as DNA, the CDR3 is TGTGCCAGCAGTGAACGGACTAGCGGGGCCACAGATACGCAGTATTTT. The chain links TRBV6-1 to TRBJ2-3; 12 bases match TRBD2. Per germline, CDR1 MNHNS and CDR2 SASEGT. V lost 2 bases to trimming and J lost 2 bases; unmatched junction nucleotides: 2. This CDR3 has 16 residues.